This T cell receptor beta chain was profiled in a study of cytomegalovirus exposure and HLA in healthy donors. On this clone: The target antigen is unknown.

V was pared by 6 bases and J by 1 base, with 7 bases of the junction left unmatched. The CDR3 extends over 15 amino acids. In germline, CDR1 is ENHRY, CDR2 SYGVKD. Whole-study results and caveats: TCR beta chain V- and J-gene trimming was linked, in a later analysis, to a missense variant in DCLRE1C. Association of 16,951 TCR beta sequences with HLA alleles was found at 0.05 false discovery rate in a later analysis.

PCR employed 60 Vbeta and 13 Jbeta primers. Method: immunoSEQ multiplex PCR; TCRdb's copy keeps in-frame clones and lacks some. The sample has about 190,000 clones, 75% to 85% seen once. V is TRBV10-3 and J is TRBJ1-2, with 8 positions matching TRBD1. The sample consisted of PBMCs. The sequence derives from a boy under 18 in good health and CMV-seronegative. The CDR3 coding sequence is TGTGCCATCAGAGGAACAGGGGGGGGTAACTATGGCTACACCTTC. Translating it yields CAIRGTGGGNYGYTF.